The 28 T cell receptor beta chains below were found in one sample sequenced in a study of regulatory T cells in long-lasting Graves disease. As to time point: newly diagnosed GD, antithyroid drugs for less than 3 months. Isolated PBMC RNA provided the starting material for the TCR library. Arm-PCR of CDR3 regions with iRepertoire HTBI primers generated TCR beta libraries. TCRdb redid the calling of the multiplex PCR reads with MiXCR, one entry per CDR3 protein. The top ten hold approximately 25% of the sample, which has 500,000 or so distinct CDR3 sequences, about 16% seen once. A further study also used this sample, focusing on T cells in Graves' hyperthyroidism and ophthalmopathy.

Source: peripheral blood mononuclear cells (PBMCs), taken at new diagnosis, from a patient treated with antithyroid drugs. The receptors come from a woman aged 40 to 65 with Graves disease.

This clonotype occurred many times. V is TRBV28 and J is TRBJ2-5; D remains ambiguous. Trimming removed 7 bases from V and 4 bases from J, with 10 bases in between. There are 12 residues in the CDR3. The V gene's germline CDR1 is MDHEN and CDR2 SYDVKM. The CDR3, as DNA: TGTGCCAGCAATAAGGGCAGAGAGACCCAGTACTTC. This translates into CASNKGRETQYF.

V usage is TRBV5-1 and J usage is TRBJ2-7; TRBD1 matches 7 bases. The CDR3 runs 15 residues. The V segment lost 1 base and the J segment 3 bases; nucleotides outside the gene matches: 7. Looked up from germline, CDR1 is SGHRS and CDR2 is YFSETQ. CDR3 coding DNA: TGCGCCAGCAGCTTGATACCGGGACAGTTCTACGAGCAGTACTTC. Encoded protein: CASSLIPGQFYEQYF.

This clonotype was recorded at least ten times. The genes are TRBV30 and TRBJ1-2, with D uncertain. The germline gives CDR1 GTSNPN, CDR2 SVGIG (reference sequence). The CDR3 loop spans 14 amino acids. Between the trimmed V and J ends, which lost 3 bases and 2 bases, there was a span of 13 bases. CDR3 in amino acids: CAWRRGSVNYGYTF. Written as DNA, the CDR3 is TGTGCCTGGAGGAGAGGGTCGGTCAACTATGGCTACACCTTC.

This clonotype was recorded at least ten times. The rearrangement joins TRBV5-1 to TRBJ2-2; D gene unclear. The CDR3 has 15 residues. Germline loops: CDR1 SGHRS, CDR2 YFSETQ. Trimming took 4 bases from V and 1 from J, leaving 11 bases between them. The CDR3 sequence is CASSVRTGNTGELFF. DNA of the CDR3: TGCGCCAGCAGCGTAAGGACGGGGAACACCGGGGAGCTGTTTTTT.

This clonotype was counted many times. The chain combines TRBV27 with TRBJ1-1; 9 bases are a match to TRBD1. The V gene's germline CDR1 is MNHEY and CDR2 SMNVEV (reference sequence). The V segment lost 5 bases and the J segment 5 bases; nucleotides outside the gene matches: 6. The CDR3 spans 14 residues. The CDR3 DNA reads TGTGCCAGCAGTCCGACAGGGGGTCTGACTGAAGCTTTCTTT. This gives the protein CASSPTGGLTEAFF.

This clonotype appeared many times. The chain carries TRBV28 and TRBJ1-2, with D unresolved. In germline, CDR1 is MDHEN, CDR2 SYDVKM. V was clipped by 4 bases and J by 5 bases, with 5 bases between them. This CDR3 region has 11 residues. The CDR3 region is CASSYKYGYTF. CDR3 nucleotides: TGTGCCAGCAGTTACAAGTATGGCTACACCTTC.

This clonotype came up a few times. This chain joins TRBV7-9 and TRBJ1-1, with TRBD1 as a possible D gene (5 bases). The germline V and J ends were trimmed by 6 bases and 4 bases, with 21 bases remaining between them. Looked up from germline, CDR1 is SEHNR and CDR2 is FQNEAQ (reference sequence). This CDR3 is 16 amino acids long. The CDR3 sequence is CASSLLGIRAGTEAFF. In DNA, the CDR3 is TGTGCCAGCAGTCTTCTAGGAATCAGGGCGGGCACTGAAGCTTTCTTT.

The genes are TRBV12-3 or TRBV12-4 and TRBJ2-7; 7 bases are a match to TRBD2. J was trimmed by 2 bases and V by 7 bases; bases with no gene match: 11. This CDR3 has 15 amino acids. CDR3: CASTARTGTTYEQYF. In nucleotides, the CDR3 is TGTGCCAGCACCGCTCGTACCGGGACTACCTACGAGCAGTACTTC.

This clonotype was recorded many times. The chain uses TRBV20-1 and TRBJ1-1, with a possible D match to TRBD1 (6 bases). Trimming removed 0 bases at V and 7 bases at J, with 15 bases between. From germline, CDR1 is DFQATT and CDR2 SNEGSKA (reference sequence). The CDR3 covers 14 residues. The CDR3 nucleotides are TGCAGTGCTAGAGACTCCTCCCGGGACATTGAAGCTTTCTTT. This translates into CSARDSSRDIEAFF.

Ten or more counts support this clonotype. The genes are TRBV30 and TRBJ2-1, with a possible D match to TRBD2 (5 bases). Trimming took off 4 bases at V and 14 bases at J, with 18 bases between the two ends. Per germline, CDR1 GTSNPN and CDR2 SVGIG (reference sequence). The CDR3 is 12 amino acids. This CDR3 is CAWNAGPSEEFF. CDR3 coding DNA: TGTGCCTGGAATGCCGGTCCCTCGGAGGAGTTCTTC.

With regard to this clonotype: A much larger clonotype is one base distant, so this may be a read error. V and J are TRBV5-5 and TRBJ1-4; unclear D gene. The CDR3 is 14 residues long. Germline V lookup: CDR1 SGHKS, CDR2 YYEKEE (reference sequence). Between the trimmed V and J ends, which lost 3 bases and 7 bases, there was a span of 13 bases. DNA of the CDR3: TGTGCCAGCAGCTCGGGCAATTCCCGTGAAAAACTGTTTTTT. Its protein is CASSSGNSREKLFF.

This clonotype was counted ten times or more. The chain is built from TRBV10-3 and TRBJ1-2; D ambiguous. CDR3 size: 15 residues. The germline CDR1 and CDR2 sequences are ENHRY and SYGVKD. The V and J ends lost 0 bases and 0 bases respectively, with 8 bases between them. CDR3 bases: TGTGCCATCAGTGAGTCTGGTAGGACTAACTATGGCTACACCTTC. Protein: CAISESGRTNYGYTF.

Many counts were recorded for this clonotype. The genes are TRBV7-8 and TRBJ1-1; D remains unclear. Germline assignment: CDR1 SGHVS and CDR2 FQNEAQ. The V and J ends lost 5 bases and 3 bases respectively, with 13 bases between them. The CDR3 runs 14 residues. CDR3 sequence (DNA): TGTGCCAGCAGCCCTGGTTGGGGAGACACTGAAGCTTTCTTT. It encodes CASSPGWGDTEAFF.

This clonotype has ten or more counts. The gene calls are TRBV18 and TRBJ2-7; D possibly corresponds to TRBD2 (7 bases). The CDR3 covers 14 residues. V was cut by 5 bases and J by 3 bases, with 14 bases left in between. Germline CDR1 and CDR2: KGHSH and LQKENI. For the CDR3, the DNA is TGTGCCAGCTCAATGCGGGGGCGAAACTACGAGCAGTACTTC. This codes for CASSMRGRNYEQYF. The complete variable domain, with remaining parts taken from reference TRBV18 and TRBJ2-7, reads NAGVMQNPRHLVRRRGQEARLRCSPMKGHSHVYWYRQLPEEGLKFMVYLQKENIIDESGMPKERFSAEFPKEGPSILRIQQVVRGDSAAYFCASSMRGRNYEQYFGPGTRLTVT.

The chain is built from TRBV3-1 and TRBJ1-6, with TRBD1 as a possible D gene (5 bases). Germline CDR1 reads LGHDT; CDR2 reads YNNKEL (reference sequence). V lost 5 bases to trimming and J lost 7 bases, with 15 bases between them. The length of the CDR3 is 15 residues. CDR3 in DNA: TGTGCCAGCAGCGGGGGGAGCATTGGGAATTCACCCCTCCACTTT. It translates to CASSGGSIGNSPLHF.

The sample holds a few counts of this clonotype. The gene calls are TRBV3-1 and TRBJ1-4, with 8 bases lining up with TRBD1. CDR1 and CDR2 (germline): LGHDT, YNNKEL (reference sequence). This CDR3 contains 16 residues. J gave up 4 bases and V 2 bases, and 6 bases lay outside the gene matches. CDR3 coding DNA: TGTGCCAGCAGCCAAAGGGGACAGGCGGGTAATGAAAAACTGTTTTTT. Translated: CASSQRGQAGNEKLFF.

This clonotype showed up just a few times. The gene calls are TRBV30 and TRBJ2-7, with D perhaps matching TRBD2 (6 bases). CDR1 GTSNPN and CDR2 SVGIG come from the germline V gene (reference sequence). Trimming took off 0 bases at V and 9 bases at J, with 9 bases between the two ends. This CDR3 comprises 11 residues. CDR3 sequence: CAWSVPGGQYF. CDR3 DNA sequence: TGTGCCTGGAGTGTACCCGGGGGGCAGTACTTC.

This clonotype has more than one count but fewer than ten. The rearrangement links TRBV6-2 or TRBV6-3 to TRBJ1-2; 7 bases are a match to TRBD1. The germline CDR1 and CDR2 sequences are MNHEY and SVGEGT. After removal of 11 bases from V and 0 bases from J, the junction contained 15 bases not matched to a gene. There are 16 residues in the CDR3. CDR3 sequence reads: CASFGEGAPPNYGYTF. For the CDR3, the DNA is TGTGCCTCCTTCGGGGAGGGGGCCCCTCCTAACTATGGCTACACCTTC.

The sample holds a few counts of this clonotype. The genes are TRBV19 and TRBJ1-1, with no clear D. Germline V lookup: CDR1 LNHDA, CDR2 SQIVND (reference sequence). V was trimmed by 6 bases and J by 1 base, leaving 12 bases between them. The CDR3 is 14 residues long. DNA for the CDR3: TGTGCCAGTAGACAAACTCCTGGGAACACTGAAGCTTTCTTT. As protein: CASRQTPGNTEAFF.

Points on this clonotype: A much larger clone differs from this one at a single base, so this may be a read error. The chain carries TRBV12-3 or TRBV12-4 and TRBJ2-1; D possibly corresponds to TRBD1 (5 bases). V lost 6 bases and J 7 bases, leaving 13 bases between the germline ends. This CDR3 region has 13 residues. The CDR3 region is CASSQDRTNEQFF. CDR3 DNA: TGTGCCAGCAGCCAAGACAGAACTAATGAGCAGTTCTTC.

This clonotype was observed many times. The CDR3 region has the DNA TGTGCCAGCATGGGGGGGGGTTTGTTATATCAGCCCCAGCATTTT. Residues: CASMGGGLLYQPQHF. This chain links TRBV2 with TRBJ1-5; possible D gene TRBD1, 5 bases. CDR3 length: 15 amino acids. V was clipped by 7 bases and J by 5 bases, with 18 bases between them. Germline CDR1 and CDR2: SNHLY and FYNNEI.

There are many counts of this clonotype. The rearrangement uses TRBV29-1 and TRBJ2-5; D perhaps matches TRBD2 (5 bases). This CDR3 region has 12 residues. V was clipped by 5 bases and J by 0 bases, with 7 bases between them. Germline lookup yields CDR1 SQVTM and CDR2 ANQGSEA. The CDR3 DNA sequence: TGCAGCGTTCGAGGGTACCAAGAGACCCAGTACTTC. Its translation: CSVRGYQETQYF.

This clonotype has just a few counts. The genes are TRBV3-1 and TRBJ2-3, with TRBD1 matching 8 bases. Germline CDR1 is LGHDT and CDR2 is YNNKEL (reference sequence). Trimming at V came to 4 bases and at J to 0 bases, leaving 12 bases not matched to a gene. CDR3 length equals 18 residues. CDR3 sequence: CASSPWPGGRGSTDTQYF. DNA for the CDR3: TGTGCCAGCAGCCCTTGGCCAGGGGGCCGGGGTAGCACAGATACGCAGTATTTT.

This clonotype was recorded many times. V usage is TRBV2 and J usage is TRBJ1-6, with TRBD1 identical over 11 bases. CDR1 is SNHLY and CDR2 is FYNNEI in the germline V gene. Trimming took 5 bases from V and 6 from J; bases not matched to a gene: 6. This CDR3 comprises 16 residues. The CDR3 is CASSSGQGALNSPLHF. The CDR3 DNA reads as TGTGCCAGCAGTAGTGGACAGGGGGCGCTTAATTCACCCCTCCACTTT.

This clonotype was seen a handful of times. The V and J genes are TRBV5-1 and TRBJ2-7; the match to TRBD1 covers 8 bases. Looked up from germline, CDR1 is SGHRS and CDR2 is YFSETQ. The V segment lost 4 bases and the J segment 5 bases; nucleotides outside the gene matches: 11. The CDR3 contains 15 residues. CDR3 protein: CASSHGTGGRNEQYF. The CDR3 region has the DNA TGCGCCAGCAGCCATGGGACAGGTGGGCGCAACGAGCAGTACTTC.

Ten or more counts support this clonotype. One end of the junction varies from germline; a read error may be responsible. The rearrangement links TRBV4-1 to TRBJ2-1, with TRBD1 matching over 7 bases. The CDR3 contains 16 residues. The germline gives CDR1 MGHRA, CDR2 YSYEKL. The CDR3 protein is CASSQTPTGSWNEQFF. Here the CDR3 DNA reads TGCGCCAGCAGCCAAACACCGACAGGGTCCTGGAATGAGCAGTTTTTC.

This clonotype has at least ten counts. As DNA, the CDR3 is TGTGCCAGCAGCCAATCGGGGGAGCAGTACTTC. This encodes CASSQSGEQYF. This chain uses TRBV3-1 with TRBJ2-7, with D possibly being TRBD2 (5 bases). V was shortened by 2 bases and J by 7 bases, with 6 bases between the two germline ends. Germline CDR1 is LGHDT and CDR2 is YNNKEL (reference sequence). CDR3 size: 11 residues.

The chain combines TRBV27 with TRBJ1-6; perhaps TRBD1 as D (5 bases). The germline CDR1 and CDR2 sequences are MNHEY and SMNVEV (reference sequence). V lost 0 bases and J lost 7, with 10 bases in between. This CDR3 is built from 15 residues. The CDR3, as DNA: TGTGCCAGCAGTTTATCGTCCAGGGCGAATTCACCCCTCCACTTT. Protein: CASSLSSRANSPLHF.